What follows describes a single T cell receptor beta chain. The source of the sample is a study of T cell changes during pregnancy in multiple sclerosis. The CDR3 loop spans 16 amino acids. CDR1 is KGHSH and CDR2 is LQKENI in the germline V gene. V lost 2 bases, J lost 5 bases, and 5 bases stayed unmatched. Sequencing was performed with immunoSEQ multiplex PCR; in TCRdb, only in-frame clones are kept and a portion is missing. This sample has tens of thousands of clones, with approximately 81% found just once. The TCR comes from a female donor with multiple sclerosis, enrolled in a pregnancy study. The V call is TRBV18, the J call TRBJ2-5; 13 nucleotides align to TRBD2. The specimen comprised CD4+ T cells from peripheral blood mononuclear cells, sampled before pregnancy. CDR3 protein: CASSPKLAGGTETQYF. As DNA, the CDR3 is TGTGCCAGCTCACCAAAACTAGCGGGAGGGACGGAGACCCAGTACTTC.